This T cell receptor beta chain was captured in a study of T cell changes during pregnancy in multiple sclerosis. The CDR3 is 17 amino acids. Germline V gene sequence: CDR1 GTSNPN, CDR2 SVGIG (reference sequence). Trimming stripped 8 bases from V and 0 bases from J, with 20 bases between. The table came from immunoSEQ multiplex PCR; TCRdb's copy has only in-frame clones and leaves some out. The table lists 85,000 to 95,000 clones, 91% of them singletons. The sequence came from a female donor in good health, enrolled as a control in a pregnancy study. The sample here was peripheral blood, taken after pregnancy. This sequence joins TRBV30 and TRBJ1-6; TRBD1 is a possible D gene (5 bases). CDR3: CALGGDSQSSYNSPLHF. The DNA of the CDR3 is TGTGCCCTGGGAGGAGACAGCCAAAGCTCCTATAATTCACCCCTCCACTTT.